This T cell receptor (beta chain) was found in a study of blood T cell repertoires in COVID-19. Overall study: Researchers got acute and convalescent COVID-19 samples from the United States, Italy and Spain. PBMCs, B-cell-depleted T cells, or T cells provided the cDNA or gDNA that made up the material.

Recruits, aged about 18 to 95 years, lived in 24 US areas. Donors in Cohort 3 who had recovered were those with two negative PCRs, healthcare professional clearance, or resolution of their symptoms. Germline lookup yields CDR1 SGHRS and CDR2 YFSETQ. This CDR3 contains 14 residues. The V gene lost 4 bases and the J gene lost 6 bases, with 11 bases spanning the gap. Here immunoSEQ multiplex PCR was the method, and the copy in TCRdb shows in-frame clones only, minus some. The data contain fewer than 400,000 clones, approximately 83% of them singletons. The chain links TRBV5-1 to TRBJ1-6; maybe TRBD1 (6 bases). Sequenced material: PBMCs or T cells enriched from blood (not recorded which). This receptor was taken from a young man who had recovered from COVID-19. The CDR3 here is CASSQRGANSPLHF. DNA of the CDR3: TGCGCCAGCAGCCAGCGGGGGGCTAATTCACCCCTCCACTTT.